This T cell receptor beta chain was recovered during a study of CD8+CD57+ T cells in acquired aplastic anemia. Study details: Across the sorted CD4+ and CD8+ cells, DNA amounts averaged about 3 ug.

Findings of the study overall: Between the patient and control groups, CD8+ Simpson's diversity did not differ significantly. Around 27 was the count of CD8+ CDR3 sequences that patients shared with controls.

The CDR3 totals 13 residues. Germline V gene lookup returns CDR1 DFQATT and CDR2 SNEGSKA (reference sequence). Germline trimming cut 2 bases from V and 8 bases from J; bases unmatched to any gene: 8. Before being chosen for sequencing, patients had shown CD8+CD57+ cell expansion by flow cytometry. Blood sampling was performed on the patients, and none of them had received therapy by then. With respect to this clonotype: The antigen is undetermined.

CDR3 and TCR beta VDJ profiling relied on genomic DNA as the template. Each CDR3 protein gets one entry after TCRdb re-called the reads with MiXCR. The table has around 200,000 distinct CDR3 sequences, about half seen once. This TCR was recovered from a human donor with aplastic anemia. Material for sequencing was sorted CD4+, CD8+, or CD8+CD57+ T cells (not recorded which) from PBMCs. The chain is built from TRBV20-1 and TRBJ1-2; 7 positions agree with TRBD1. The CDR3 protein is CSARTTGIDGYTF. CDR3 DNA sequence: TGCAGTGCTAGAACGACAGGGATCGACGGCTACACCTTC.